These 9 T cell receptor beta chains were all obtained from the same sample, sequenced in a study of shared clonotypes between healthy human individuals. Here immunoSEQ multiplex PCR was the method, and the copy in TCRdb shows in-frame clones only, minus some. The sample contains approximately 2,000,000 clones, just under 95% of which appear only once. Naive-designated CD8 cells lacked CD45RO, were positively enriched for CCR7, and omitted terminally differentiated effector memory CD45RA+ cells. What was sequenced was naive CD8+ T cells from PBMCs. The receptors were sampled from a man younger than 30 in good health. Some clones in this sample may be carry-over from other donors' samples.

J is TRBJ1-3 and V is TRBV4-3; no definite D call. The germline V and J ends were trimmed by 0 bases and 0 bases, with 6 bases remaining between them. CDR1 and CDR2 (germline): LGHNA, YSLEER. The CDR3 totals 15 residues. The DNA of the CDR3 is TGCGCCAGCAGCCAAGACATTTTCTCTGGAAACACCATATATTTT. This gives the protein CASSQDIFSGNTIYF.

The gene calls are TRBV5-6 and TRBJ2-7; D possibly uses TRBD1 or TRBD2 (5 bases each). The CDR3 is made up of 15 amino acids. Deletions cut 4 bases from V and 7 bases from J, with 21 bases between. Germline V CDR1 and CDR2: SGHDT, YYEEEE. Written as DNA, the CDR3 is TGTGCCAGCAGCCGGCCCACGGACTGGGGCTATGAGCAGTACTTC. Translated: CASSRPTDWGYEQYF.

The chain couples TRBV19 to TRBJ1-1, with D unresolved. V lost 3 bases, J lost 4 bases, and 15 bases lay in between. Germline-derived CDR1 and CDR2 are LNHDA and SQIVND (reference sequence). The CDR3 runs to 15 residues. CDR3 loop: CASSILMNLGTEAFF. The DNA of the CDR3 is TGTGCCAGTAGTATTCTGATGAACTTGGGCACTGAAGCTTTCTTT.

This rearrangement joins TRBV9 to TRBJ1-4, with D maybe TRBD1 (6 bases). Between the trimmed V and J ends, which lost 0 bases and 1 base, there was a span of 13 bases. Germline CDR1 SGDLS, CDR2 YYNGEE. There are 17 residues in the CDR3. The CDR3 DNA reads TGTGCCAGCAGCGTAGCTTGGGGGGGCGGAACTAATGAAAAACTGTTTTTT. Translated: CASSVAWGGGTNEKLFF.

The rearrangement uses TRBV27 and TRBJ1-2; tentative D call: TRBD1 (6 bases). This CDR3 region has 15 residues. The V end was cut by 7 bases, the J end by 5 bases, with 20 bases between. Germline V gene sequence: CDR1 MNHEY, CDR2 SMNVEV (reference sequence). The CDR3 coding sequence is TGTGCCAGCATGGGTTCTTTTTTAGGGGGGTATGGCTACACCTTC. It codes for CASMGSFLGGYGYTF.

V is TRBV6-6 and J is TRBJ2-7; 8 positions agree with TRBD2. V shed 0 bases and J 2 bases; nucleotides not matched to a gene: 3. Germline assignment: CDR1 MNHNY and CDR2 SVGAGI (reference sequence). The CDR3 runs to 15 residues. The CDR3 protein is CASSYSVSGTYEQYF. The CDR3 DNA follows: TGTGCCAGCAGTTACTCGGTTAGCGGGACCTACGAGCAGTACTTC.

The gene calls are TRBV19 and TRBJ1-1, with D perhaps matching TRBD1 (6 bases). CDR3 size: 15 residues. V was shortened by 4 bases and J by 1 base, with 13 bases between the two germline ends. Germline assignment: CDR1 LNHDA and CDR2 SQIVND (reference sequence). The CDR3 sequence is CASSRGGRGNTEAFF. Here the CDR3 DNA reads TGTGCCAGTAGTAGAGGGGGGCGAGGGAACACTGAAGCTTTCTTT.

The gene calls are TRBV27 and TRBJ2-3, with TRBD1 as a possible D gene (6 bases). The CDR3 totals 15 residues. The V end was cut by 8 bases, the J end by 2 bases, with 17 bases between. Germline CDR1 reads MNHEY; CDR2 reads SMNVEV (reference sequence). CDR3 in amino acids: CASAAAGALTDTQYF. The CDR3 region has the DNA TGTGCCAGCGCCGCGGCAGGGGCCCTCACAGATACGCAGTATTTT.

This clone came up once. This chain joins TRBV7-9 and TRBJ2-1; 12 bases map to TRBD2. Germline V gene sequence: CDR1 SEHNR, CDR2 FQNEAQ (reference sequence). The CDR3 extends over 16 amino acids. Losses at the gene ends were 2 bases for V and 8 bases for J; bases not matched to a gene: 7. For the CDR3, the DNA is TGTGCCAGCAGCTTACCCCTAGCGGGAGGGCCGGATGAGCAGTTCTTC. This sequence encodes CASSLPLAGGPDEQFF.